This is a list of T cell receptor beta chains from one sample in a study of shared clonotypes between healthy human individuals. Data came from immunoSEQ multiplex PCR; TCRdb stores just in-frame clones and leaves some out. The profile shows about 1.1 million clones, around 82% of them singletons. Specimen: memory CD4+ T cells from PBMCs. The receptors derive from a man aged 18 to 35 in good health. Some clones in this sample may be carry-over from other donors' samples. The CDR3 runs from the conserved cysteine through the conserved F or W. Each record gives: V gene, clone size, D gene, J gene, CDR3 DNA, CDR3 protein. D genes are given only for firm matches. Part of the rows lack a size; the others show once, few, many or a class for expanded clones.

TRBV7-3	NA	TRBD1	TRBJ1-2	TGTGCCAGCAGCGGATTAGGGGGCGAGTCTGATGGCTACACCTTC	CASSGLGGESDGYTF
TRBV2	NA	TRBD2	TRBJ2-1	TGTGCCAGCAGGGGAGCGGGAATCTACAATGAGCAGTTCTTC	CASRGAGIYNEQFF
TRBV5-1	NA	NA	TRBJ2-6	TGCGCCAGCAGAGCCATCCCCTCTGGGGCCAACGTCCTGACTTTC	CASRAIPSGANVLTF
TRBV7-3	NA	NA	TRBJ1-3	TGTGCCAGCAGCTTAACGCAGGGGCGCGGAAACACCATATATTTT	CASSLTQGRGNTIYF
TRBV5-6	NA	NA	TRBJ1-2	TGTGCCAGCAGCTTGGCTCGGGATGGCTATGGCTACACCTTC	CASSLARDGYGYTF
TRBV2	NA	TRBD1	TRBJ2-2	TGTGCCAGCAGGCGACAGGGTGGGGGGGAGCTGTTTTTT	CASRRQGGGELFF
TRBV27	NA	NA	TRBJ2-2	TGTGCCAGCGGACATACCAGGACCGGAGGGACCGGGGAGCTGTTTTTT	CASGHTRTGGTGELFF
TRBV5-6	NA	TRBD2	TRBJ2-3	TGTGCCAGCAGCTTGCAGCGGGAGCAGGTAGCAGATACGCAGTATTTT	CASSLQREQVADTQYF
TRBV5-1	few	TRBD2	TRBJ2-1	TGCGCCAGCAGTTGGGCCGGGACTAGCCTCCAACCTACTCAGTTCTTC	CASSWAGTSLQPTQFF
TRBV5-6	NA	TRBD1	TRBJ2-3	TGTGCCAGCAGCTTGGTGGGACAGGACACAGATACGCAGTATTTT	CASSLVGQDTDTQYF
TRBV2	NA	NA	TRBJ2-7	TGTGCCAGCAGTGAGGTTGGTAGGGGTAAGGGCTACGAGCAGTACTTC	CASSEVGRGKGYEQYF
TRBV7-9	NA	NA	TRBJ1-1	TGTGCCAGCGACCGGACAGCAAACACTGAAGCTTTCTTT	CASDRTANTEAFF
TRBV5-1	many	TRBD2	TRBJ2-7	TGCGCCAGCAGCGGGAGTCTAGCGGGAGGAAGATCCTACGAGCAGTACTTC	CASSGSLAGGRSYEQYF
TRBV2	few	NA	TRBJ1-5	TGTGCCAGCCGCGGCGATAGCAATCAGCCCCAGCATTTT	CASRGDSNQPQHF
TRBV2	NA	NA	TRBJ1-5	TGTGCCAGCAGTGCACAGGGCCCTCAGCCCCAGCATTTT	CASSAQGPQPQHF
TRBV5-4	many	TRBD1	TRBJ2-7	TGTGCCAGCAGCTTTACGACAGGGGGTTTCTACGAGCAGTACTTC	CASSFTTGGFYEQYF
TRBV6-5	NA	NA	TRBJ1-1	TGTGCCAGCAGGGCGATAGATCGAAACACTGAAGCTTTCTTT	CASRAIDRNTEAFF
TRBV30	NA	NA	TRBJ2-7	TGTGCCTGGAGTGTTCCTCCCCGTATTAGATTCCACGAGCAGTACTTC	CAWSVPPRIRFHEQYF
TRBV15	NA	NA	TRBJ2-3	TGTGCCACCAGCAGAGAGTGGAGAGGCAAGGTCCCAGATACGCAGTATTTT	CATSREWRGKVPDTQYF
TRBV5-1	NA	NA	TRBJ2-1	TGCGCCAGCAGTCGACTAGAGCCTAAATACAATGAGCAGTTCTTC	CASSRLEPKYNEQFF
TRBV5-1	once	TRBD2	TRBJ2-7	TGCGCCAGCAAAGTTGCGGGAGGCTACGAGCAGTACTTC	CASKVAGGYEQYF
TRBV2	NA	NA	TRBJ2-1	TGTGCCAGCAAAGTGAACAATGAGCAGTTCTTC	CASKVNNEQFF
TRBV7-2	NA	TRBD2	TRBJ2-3	TGTGCCAGCAGCTTAGAGACCGGGACTAGCGTGCCAGATACGCAGTATTTT	CASSLETGTSVPDTQYF
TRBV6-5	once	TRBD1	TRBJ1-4	TGTGCCAGCAGTTACTCCGGGGACAGGGAAAAACTGTTTTTT	CASSYSGDREKLFF
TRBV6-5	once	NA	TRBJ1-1	TGTGCCAGCGGCCAAGGGGGAGTTGAAGCTTTCTTT	CASGQGGVEAFF
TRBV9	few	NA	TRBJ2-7	TGTGCCAGCAGCGTAGAGCAGGGATCCTACGAGCAGTACTTC	CASSVEQGSYEQYF
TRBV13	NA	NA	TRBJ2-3	TGTGCCAGCAGCTACACCAATACGCAGTATTTT	CASSYTNTQYF
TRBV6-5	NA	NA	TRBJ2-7	TGTGCCAGCAGTTACGCCAGGAATACCTACGAGCAGTACTTC	CASSYARNTYEQYF
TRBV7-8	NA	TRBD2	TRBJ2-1	TGTGCCAGCAGCAGAACGGGACTAGCTAACAATGAGCAGTTCTTC	CASSRTGLANNEQFF
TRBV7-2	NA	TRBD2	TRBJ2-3	TGTGCCAGCAGCGTCGCTAGCGGGAGTTTCAGGGGTACGCAGTATTTT	CASSVASGSFRGTQYF
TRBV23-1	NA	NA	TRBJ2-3	TGCGCCAGCAGACGAGATACGCAGTATTTT	CASRRDTQYF
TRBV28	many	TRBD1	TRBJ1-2	TGTGCCGTTCTCCGGGACAGAGCCCTCTATGGCTACACCTTC	CAVLRDRALYGYTF
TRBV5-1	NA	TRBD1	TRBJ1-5	TGCGCCAGCAGCTTGGCCCCGGGGACAGGCAATCAGCCCCAGCATTTT	CASSLAPGTGNQPQHF
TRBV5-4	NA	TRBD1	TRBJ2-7	TGTGCCAGCAGCTTGACCGGGACAGGGAGGGACGAGCAGTACTTC	CASSLTGTGRDEQYF
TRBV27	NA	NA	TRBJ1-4	TGTGCCAGCAATTATATCAGGGCCGGGGGGACTAATGAAAAACTGTTTTTT	CASNYIRAGGTNEKLFF
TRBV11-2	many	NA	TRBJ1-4	TGTGCCAGCAGCTCGTCCGCGGCCGAAAAACTGTTTTTT	CASSSSAAEKLFF
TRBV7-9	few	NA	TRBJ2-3	TGTGCCAGCAGCTTATTGAGGATTGGCACAGATACGCAGTATTTT	CASSLLRIGTDTQYF
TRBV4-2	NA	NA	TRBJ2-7	TGTGCCAGCAGCCAAGCCGGGACACTTTACGAGCAGTACTTC	CASSQAGTLYEQYF
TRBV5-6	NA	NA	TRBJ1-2	TGTGCCAGCAGCCCCGAGGGGCGGGGGGGCTACACCTTC	CASSPEGRGGYTF
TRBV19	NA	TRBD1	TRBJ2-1	TGTGCCAGTAGTATGAGAATGGGACAGGGTCAGGTGGAGCAGTTCTTC	CASSMRMGQGQVEQFF
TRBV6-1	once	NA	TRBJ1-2	TGTGCCAGCAGTGAAGGGGCCGGACGTTACTATGGCTACACCTTC	CASSEGAGRYYGYTF
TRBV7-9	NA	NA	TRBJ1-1	TGTGCCAGCAGCTCACAGGGAGGGGGGCCAGCTTTCTTT	CASSSQGGGPAFF
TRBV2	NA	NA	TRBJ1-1	TGTGCCAGCAGCTACACGGGGCAAGAAGCTTTCTTT	CASSYTGQEAFF
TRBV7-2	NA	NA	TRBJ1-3	TGTGCCAGCAGCTCCGGGACTTCTGGAAACACCATATATTTT	CASSSGTSGNTIYF
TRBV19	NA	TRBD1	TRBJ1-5	TGTGCCAGTAGTATGAAGGGACAGGGGGTAAATCAGCCCCAGCATTTT	CASSMKGQGVNQPQHF
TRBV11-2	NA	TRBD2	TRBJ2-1	TGTGCCAGCAGCTTAGTTGGCGGGGGGAACAATGAGCAGTTCTTC	CASSLVGGGNNEQFF
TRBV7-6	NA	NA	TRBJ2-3	TGTGCCAGCACCCTACAGGAGGGAGATACGCAGTATTTT	CASTLQEGDTQYF
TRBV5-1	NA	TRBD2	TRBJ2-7	TGCGCCAGCAGCCGACTAGCGGGAGGGGTCAACGAGCAGTACTTC	CASSRLAGGVNEQYF
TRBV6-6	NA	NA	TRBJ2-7	TGTGCCAGCAGTTACTCGGAAACCACCTACGAGCAGTACTTC	CASSYSETTYEQYF
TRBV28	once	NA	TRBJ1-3	TGTGCCAGCACGGGGGCAGGAAACACCATATATTTT	CASTGAGNTIYF
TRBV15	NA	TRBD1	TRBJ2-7	TGTGCCACCAGCGTGCGGACAGGGAAGCGCTCCTACGAGCAGTACTTC	CATSVRTGKRSYEQYF
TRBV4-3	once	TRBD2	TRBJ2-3	TGCGCCAGCAGCCAAGGGGTAGCGGGGGACACAGATACGCAGTATTTT	CASSQGVAGDTDTQYF
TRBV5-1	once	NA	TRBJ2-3	TGCGCCAGCAGCTTCGCTAGCAGCTCTAGCACAGATACGCAGTATTTT	CASSFASSSSTDTQYF
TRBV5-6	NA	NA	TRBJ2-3	TGTGCCAGCAGCTTGATGCGCGGCAGCACAGATACGCAGTATTTT	CASSLMRGSTDTQYF
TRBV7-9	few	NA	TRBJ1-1	TGTGCCAGCAGCCCCACTTCAGGAGCCACGGGGGCTTTCTTT	CASSPTSGATGAFF
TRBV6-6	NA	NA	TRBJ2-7	TGTGCCAGCAGGACGCGGGGGCTCTCCTACGAGCAGTACTTC	CASRTRGLSYEQYF
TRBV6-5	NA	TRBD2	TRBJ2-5	TGTGCCAGCAGCATGGGAGGGCAAGAGACCCAGTACTTC	CASSMGGQETQYF
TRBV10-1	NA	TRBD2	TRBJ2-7	TGCGCCAGCAGCCCCGGGACTAGCGGGAGGTACGAGCAGTACTTC	CASSPGTSGRYEQYF
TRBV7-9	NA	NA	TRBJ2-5	TGTGCCACAGGGGAGCTACGTCAAGAGACCCAGTACTTC	CATGELRQETQYF